This record concerns one T cell receptor (beta chain) sequence. This record comes from a study of blood T cell repertoires in COVID-19. Study context: T cells, B-cell-depleted T cells, or PBMCs provided the cDNA or gDNA that served as material.

Some clones are missing from TCRdb's copy, which holds only in-frame ones; the method was immunoSEQ multiplex PCR. The sample carries some 150,000 clones, 87% recorded once. Trimming took 0 bases from V and 8 from J, leaving 5 bases between them. Germline values: CDR1 LNHNV, CDR2 YYDKDF (reference sequence). The CDR3 has 12 amino acids. The sequenced sample consisted of peripheral blood. The chain links TRBV15 to TRBJ2-1; unclear D gene. This clonotype originated in a woman in her fifties or sixties with active or convalescent COVID-19. The CDR3 loop is CATSRDEDEQFF. In DNA, the CDR3 is TGTGCCACCAGCAGAGATGAGGATGAGCAGTTCTTC.